This entry is about one TCR beta chain. This clone was counted a few times. Its antigen specificity is not known. There are no base qualities to consult, and no much larger clone falls within one base. TCRbeta CDR3 regions were amplified from genomic DNA using the immunoSEQ Assay, a bias-controlled multiplex PCR. As for the authors' bioinformatics: Nucleated cell counts per sample were estimated from amplification of reference gene primers within the assay. To quantify the absolute abundance of each unique TCRbeta CDR3 rearrangement, sequence reads were collapsed and filtered. For each sample, productive Simpson clonality was calculated as the square root of Simpson's diversity index across productive rearrangements. As stored in TCRdb, this immuneACCESS dataset retains in-frame rearrangements with V and J assigned. A fraction of the clones does not appear; measured against another copy, unresolved V genes explain less than half of the discrepancy, and the remainder lacks a known reason. Clone size and V and J calls were adopted from that table, with D and trimming inferred from the DNA. The sample has around 92,000 clones on record, 75% to 90% of them singletons. The leading ten clones occupy 5% to 5.5% of the sample.

These data belong to a study of blood T cell repertoires in COVID-19 (dated by TCRdb to 2020 to 2022). Describing the broader study: Samples covering the acute and convalescent phases of COVID-19 were provided by collaborators in the United States, Italy and Spain. The dataset comprised deeply sampled blood TCRbeta repertoires from subjects exposed to, actively infected with, or recovered from COVID-19. Where available, HLA class I and class II types were obtained from metadata supplied by the sample provider rather than from assay-based typing. A freely available public database, intended as a resource for researchers studying the immune response to SARS-CoV-2, is where the repertoires were released. The samples were drawn from the first 160 participants of the ongoing ImmuneRACE study and from 1,254 subjects provided by 6 global collaborators. The prospective study material was composed of cDNA or gDNA derived from T cells, B-cell-depleted T cells, or PBMCs. The sample metadata nearly always contained a de-identified subject ID, COVID-19 status, age in years and sex. Broader findings and caveats from the paper: The quantity of clinical and demographic metadata differed by source and by participant and was supplied without curation.

At the junction V is shortened by 0 bases and J by 1 base, with 10 bases in between. There are 16 amino acids in the CDR3, from cysteine to phenylalanine inclusive. The CDR3 DNA has 48 bases and is translated from base 1. In the germline V gene (reference sequence), CDR1 corresponds to LNHDA and CDR2 to SQIVND. Collaborating institutions collected whole blood in K2EDTA tubes following their own protocols. For TCRbeta analysis, collaborator samples were shipped as frozen whole blood, as isolated PBMCs, or as DNA extracted from either sample type. The specimen was peripheral blood. Recombination linked TRBV19 to TRBJ1-5, with the D segment identity uncertain. The TCR sequence derives from a woman older than 75 with active COVID-19. The bases read TGTGCCAGTAGTATAGAGAGGGTCTCGAGCAATCAGCCCCAGCATTTT. The resulting protein is CASSIERVSSNQPQHF.